The table lists the clone carrying this TCR beta chain with a few counts. No antigen is known for it. V lost 0 bases and J 0 bases, leaving 9 bases between the germline ends. This CDR3 contains 16 residues. The V gene's germline CDR1 is MNHEY and CDR2 SVGAGI. The time point is: newly diagnosed GD, antithyroid drugs for less than 3 months. PBMCs provided the RNA from which the TCR library was made. Relying on iRepertoire HTBI primers and Arm-PCR of CDR3 regions, the team built TCR beta libraries. TCRdb fed the multiplex PCR reads into MiXCR, producing one record per CDR3 protein. The repertoire holds hundreds of thousands of distinct CDR3 sequences, with about 16% as singletons. This record comes from a study of regulatory T cells in long-lasting Graves disease. Regarding the study as a whole: Persistent disease exhibited a predilection for TRBV28, TRBJ1-2 and TRBJ2-5. Persistent patients shared more public clonotypes (over 2,500) than new patients (more than 900).

A further study also used this sample, focusing on T cells in Graves' hyperthyroidism and ophthalmopathy. That report notes: Most thyroid-expanded clonotypes above 0.001 were also found in blood.

The source is a man younger than 35 with Graves disease. The chain recombines TRBV6-5 with TRBJ1-3; D not certain. The starting material was peripheral blood mononuclear cells (PBMCs), obtained at new diagnosis, from a patient treated with antithyroid drugs. CDR3 bases: TGTGCCAGCAGTTACTCAGCGTTTAGCTCTGGAAACACCATATATTTT. Protein sequence: CASSYSAFSSGNTIYF.